The 4 T cell receptor beta chains reported below all come from one sample, sequenced in a study of tumor and adjacent non-tumor tissue in lung cancer (dated by TCRdb to 2016 to 2019). Bulk unsorted tissue served as the source for RNA extraction, and RNA quality was assessed using a NanoDrop ND-1000 and an Agilent 2100. Libraries were made using multiplex PCR. The instrument was an Illumina HiSeq 2500. TCRbeta libraries were built by three rounds of nested PCR using primers (Table S4), following protocols modified from ARM-PCR. In TCRdb, the public reads were trimmed at Q25 with fastp and aligned with MiXCR, with productive beta chains retained. For every CDR3 protein sequence, its rows merge into one entry that carries the most common genes and DNA. This sample lists 60,000 to 85,000 distinct CDR3 sequences; roughly 73% were detected once. The ten most abundant clones make up 10% to 15% of the sample.

The sequencing sample was made of lung tumor tissue. Receptors were obtained from a woman aged 45 to 65 with non-small cell lung cancer.

A note on this clonotype: The junction does not match germline at one end; this may be a read error. J is TRBJ2-1 and V is TRBV11-2; TRBD1 aligns across 9 bases. This CDR3 has 16 residues. Germline CDR1 is SGHAT and CDR2 is FQNNGV. CDR3 nucleotides: TGTACCAGCAGCTTGGAACCGGGACAGGGAATCACTGAGCAGCTCTTC. Protein product: CTSSLEPGQGITEQLF.

The gene calls are TRBV28 and TRBJ2-5; possible D gene TRBD2, 6 bases. The CDR3 length is 15 residues. From germline, CDR1 is MDHEN and CDR2 SYDVKM. The CDR3 region is CTSTPLGAARETQYF. As DNA, the CDR3 is TGTACTAGCACTCCCCTCGGGGCCGCTAGGGAGACCCAGTACTTC.

The rearrangement uses TRBV6-1 and TRBJ2-1, with 7 positions matching TRBD2. After removal of 8 bases from V and 7 bases from J, the junction contained 17 bases not matched to a gene. CDR1 is MNHNS, CDR2 SASEGT, per germline. This CDR3 contains 16 residues. The DNA of the CDR3 is TGTGCCAGCTATGAACTCCTAGCGGATTGGTGGAATGAGCAGTTCTTC. As protein: CASYELLADWWNEQFF.

This clonotype was found once. Its ends do not fully match the called genes, so a read error is possible. This rearrangement joins TRBV11-1 to TRBJ2-1, with 15 bases fitting TRBD2. This CDR3 has 14 residues. Germline V CDR1 and CDR2: SGHAT, FQDESV (reference sequence). CDR3 amino acids: CAGSSGLAGGSQFF. CDR3 nucleotide sequence: TGTGCCGGCAGCTCAGGACTAGCGGGAGGGTCGCAGTTTTTC. Drawing the rest from reference TRBV11-1 and TRBJ2-1, the complete variable domain is EAEVAQSPRYKITEKSQAVAFWCDPISGHATLYWYRQILGQGPELLVQFQDESVVDDSQLPKDRFSAERLKGVDSTLKIQPAELGDSAMYLCAGSSGLAGGSQFFGPGTRLTVL.